The following is a T cell receptor beta chain sequence with its context. These data are taken from a study of blood T cell repertoires in COVID-19. Study-level background: Nucleic acid was either cDNA or gDNA, and it came from T cells, B-cell-depleted T cells, or PBMCs.

Sequenced by immunoSEQ multiplex PCR; TCRdb stores in-frame clones only, minus some. The sample contains 60,000 or so clones, around 80% of which appear only once. Per germline, CDR1 SGHTA and CDR2 FQGNSA. This CDR3 spans 13 amino acids. V was pared by 5 bases and J by 5 bases, with 11 bases between. The sample comprised peripheral blood. The chain recombines TRBV7-2 with TRBJ2-3; D unclear. This receptor was taken from a young man with COVID-19, enrolled during active disease. CDR3 region: CASSPSGQDTQYF. CDR3 sequence (DNA): TGTGCCAGCAGCCCGAGTGGTCAAGATACGCAGTATTTT.